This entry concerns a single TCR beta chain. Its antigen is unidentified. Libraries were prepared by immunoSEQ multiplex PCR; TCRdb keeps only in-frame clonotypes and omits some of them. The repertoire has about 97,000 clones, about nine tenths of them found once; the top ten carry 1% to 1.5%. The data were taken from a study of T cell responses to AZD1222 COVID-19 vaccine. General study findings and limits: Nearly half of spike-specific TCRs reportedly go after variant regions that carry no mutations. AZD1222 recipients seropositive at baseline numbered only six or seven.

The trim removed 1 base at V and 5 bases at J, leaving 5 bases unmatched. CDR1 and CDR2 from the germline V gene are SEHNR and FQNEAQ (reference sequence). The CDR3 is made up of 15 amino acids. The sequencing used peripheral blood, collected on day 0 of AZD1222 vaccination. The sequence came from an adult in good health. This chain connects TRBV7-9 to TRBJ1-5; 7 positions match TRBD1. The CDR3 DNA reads TGTGCCAGCAGCTTAGGGACAGGCAACCATCAGCCCCAGCATTTT. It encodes CASSLGTGNHQPQHF. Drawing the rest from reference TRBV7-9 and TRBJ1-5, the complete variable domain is DTGVSQNPRHKITKRGQNVTFRCDPISEHNRLYWYRQTLGQGPEFLTYFQNEAQLEKSRLLSDRFSAERPKGSFSTLEIQRTEQGDSAMYLCASSLGTGNHQPQHFGDGTRLSIL.